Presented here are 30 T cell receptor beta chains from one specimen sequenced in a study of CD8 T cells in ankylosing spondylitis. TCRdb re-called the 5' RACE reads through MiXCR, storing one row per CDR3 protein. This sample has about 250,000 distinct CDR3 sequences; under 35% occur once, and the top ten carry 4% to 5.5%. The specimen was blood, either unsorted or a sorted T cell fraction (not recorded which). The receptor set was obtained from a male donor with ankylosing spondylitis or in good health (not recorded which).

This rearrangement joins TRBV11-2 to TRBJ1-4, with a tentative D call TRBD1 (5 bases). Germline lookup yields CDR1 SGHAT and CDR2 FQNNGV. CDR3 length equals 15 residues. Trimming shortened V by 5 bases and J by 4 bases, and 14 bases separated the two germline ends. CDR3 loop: CASSRWDGDNEKLFF. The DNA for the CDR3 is TGTGCCAGCAGCCGCTGGGACGGAGATAATGAAAAACTGTTTTTT.

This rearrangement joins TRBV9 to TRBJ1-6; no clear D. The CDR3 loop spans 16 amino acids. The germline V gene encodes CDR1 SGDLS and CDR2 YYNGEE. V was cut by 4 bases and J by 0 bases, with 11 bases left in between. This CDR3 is CASSSQASSYNSPLHF. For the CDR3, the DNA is TGTGCCAGCAGCTCGCAGGCAAGCTCCTATAATTCACCCCTCCACTTT.

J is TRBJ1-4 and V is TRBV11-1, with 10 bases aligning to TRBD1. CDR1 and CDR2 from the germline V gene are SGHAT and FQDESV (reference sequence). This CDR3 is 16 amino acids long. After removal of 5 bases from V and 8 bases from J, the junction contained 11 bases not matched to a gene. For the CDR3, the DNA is TGTGCCAGCAGCGTACTGACAGGGGGCCTCGCCGAAAAACTGTTTTTT. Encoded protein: CASSVLTGGLAEKLFF.

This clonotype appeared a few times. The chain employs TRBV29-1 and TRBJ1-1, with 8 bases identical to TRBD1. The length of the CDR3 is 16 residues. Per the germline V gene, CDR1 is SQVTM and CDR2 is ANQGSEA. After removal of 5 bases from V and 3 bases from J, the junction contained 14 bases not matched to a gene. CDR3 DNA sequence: TGCAGCGTTACCCGGACAGGGCCGCCGTTGGACACTGAAGCTTTCTTT. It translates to CSVTRTGPPLDTEAFF.

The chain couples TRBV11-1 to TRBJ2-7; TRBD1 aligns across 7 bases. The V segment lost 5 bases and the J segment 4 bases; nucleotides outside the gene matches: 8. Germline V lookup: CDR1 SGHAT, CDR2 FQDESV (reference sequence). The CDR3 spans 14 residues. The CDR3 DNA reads TGTGCCAGCAGCCCACGGGACAGTTGGTACGAGCAGTACTTC. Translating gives CASSPRDSWYEQYF.

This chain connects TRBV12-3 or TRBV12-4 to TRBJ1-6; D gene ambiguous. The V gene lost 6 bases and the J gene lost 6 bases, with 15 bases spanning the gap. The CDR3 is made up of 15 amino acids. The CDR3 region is CASSRPGISNSPLHF. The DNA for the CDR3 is TGTGCCAGCAGCCGACCGGGGATTTCTAATTCACCCCTCCACTTT.

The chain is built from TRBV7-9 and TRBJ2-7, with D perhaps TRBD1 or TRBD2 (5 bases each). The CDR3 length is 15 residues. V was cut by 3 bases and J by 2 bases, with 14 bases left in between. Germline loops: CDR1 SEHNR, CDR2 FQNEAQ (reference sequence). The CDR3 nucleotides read TGTGCCAGCAGCTTTTCGGGGCCTACTCCCTACGAGCAGTACTTC. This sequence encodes CASSFSGPTPYEQYF.

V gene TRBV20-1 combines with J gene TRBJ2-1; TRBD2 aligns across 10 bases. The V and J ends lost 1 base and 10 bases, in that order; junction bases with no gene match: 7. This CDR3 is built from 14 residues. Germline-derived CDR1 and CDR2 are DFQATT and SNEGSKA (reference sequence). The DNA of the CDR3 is TGCAGTGCTAGAGGAGCGGGGGGGACATGGGAGCAGTTCTTC. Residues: CSARGAGGTWEQFF.

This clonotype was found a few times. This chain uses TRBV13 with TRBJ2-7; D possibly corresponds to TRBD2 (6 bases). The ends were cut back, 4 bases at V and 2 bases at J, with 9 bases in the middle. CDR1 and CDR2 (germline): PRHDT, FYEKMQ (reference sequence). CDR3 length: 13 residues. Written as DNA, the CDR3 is TGTGCCAGCAGCTCGGGACTTACCTACGAGCAGTACTTC. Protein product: CASSSGLTYEQYF. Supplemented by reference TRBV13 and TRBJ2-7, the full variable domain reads AAGVIQSPRHLIKEKRETATLKCYPIPRHDTVYWYQQGPGQDPQFLISFYEKMQSDKGSIPDRFSAQQFSDYHSELNMSSLELGDSALYFCASSSGLTYEQYFGPGTRLTVT.

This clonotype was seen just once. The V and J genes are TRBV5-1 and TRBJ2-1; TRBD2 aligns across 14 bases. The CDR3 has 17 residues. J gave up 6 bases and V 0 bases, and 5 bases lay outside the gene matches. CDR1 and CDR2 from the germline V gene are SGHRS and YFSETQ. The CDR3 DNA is TGCGCCAGCAGCTTGGGACTAGCGGGGGGGCGGGGCAATGAGCAGTTCTTC. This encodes CASSLGLAGGRGNEQFF.

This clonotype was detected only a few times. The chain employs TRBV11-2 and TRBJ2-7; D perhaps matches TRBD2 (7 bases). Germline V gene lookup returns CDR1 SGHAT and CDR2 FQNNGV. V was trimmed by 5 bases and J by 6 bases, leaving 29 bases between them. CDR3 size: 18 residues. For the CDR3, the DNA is TGTGCCAGCAGCACCCCGACAGGAATGACTAGCACAATAGGCGAGCAGTACTTC. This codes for CASSTPTGMTSTIGEQYF. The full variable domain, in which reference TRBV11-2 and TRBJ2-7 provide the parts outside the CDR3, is EAGVAQSPRYKIIEKRQSVAFWCNPISGHATLYWYQQILGQGPKLLIQFQNNGVVDDSQLPKDRFSAERLKGVDSTLKIQPAKLEDSAVYLCASSTPTGMTSTIGEQYFGPGTRLTVT.

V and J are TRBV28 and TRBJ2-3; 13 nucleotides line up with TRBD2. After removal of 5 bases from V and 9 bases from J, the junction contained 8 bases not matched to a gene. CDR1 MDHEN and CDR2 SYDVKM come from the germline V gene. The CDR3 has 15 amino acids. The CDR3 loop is CASSTSGGASGTQYF. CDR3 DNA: TGTGCCAGCAGTACTAGCGGGGGGGCCTCGGGGACGCAGTATTTT.

DNA for the CDR3: TGTGCCAGCAGGAAAAGGGGTTTGCCGGGCACTGAAGCTTTCTTT. It encodes CASRKRGLPGTEAFF. This sequence joins TRBV12-3 or TRBV12-4 and TRBJ1-1; D perhaps matches TRBD1 (5 bases). Trimming cost V 6 bases and J 4 bases, with 18 bases left between them. The CDR3 runs to 15 residues.

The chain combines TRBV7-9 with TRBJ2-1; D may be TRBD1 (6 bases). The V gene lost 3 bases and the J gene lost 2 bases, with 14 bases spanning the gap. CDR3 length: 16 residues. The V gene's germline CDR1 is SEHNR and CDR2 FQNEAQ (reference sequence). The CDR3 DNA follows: TGTGCCAGCAGCTTGAGGTTACAGGGAACCTACAATGAGCAGTTCTTC. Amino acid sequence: CASSLRLQGTYNEQFF.

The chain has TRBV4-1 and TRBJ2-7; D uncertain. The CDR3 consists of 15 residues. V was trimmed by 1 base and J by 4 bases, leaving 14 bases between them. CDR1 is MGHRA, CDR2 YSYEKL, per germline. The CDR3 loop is CASSQVGSLEYEQYF. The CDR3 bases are TGCGCCAGCAGCCAAGTCGGGTCCCTCGAATACGAGCAGTACTTC.

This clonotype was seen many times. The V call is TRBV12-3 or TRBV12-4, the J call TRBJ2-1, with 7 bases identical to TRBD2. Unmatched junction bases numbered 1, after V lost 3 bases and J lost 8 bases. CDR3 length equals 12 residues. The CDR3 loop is CASSLGGDEQFF. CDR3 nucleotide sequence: TGTGCCAGCAGTTTGGGGGGGGATGAGCAGTTCTTC.

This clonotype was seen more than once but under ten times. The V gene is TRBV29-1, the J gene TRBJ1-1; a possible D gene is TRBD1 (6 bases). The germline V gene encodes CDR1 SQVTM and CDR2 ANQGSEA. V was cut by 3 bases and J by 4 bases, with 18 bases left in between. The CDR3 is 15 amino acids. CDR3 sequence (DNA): TGCAGCGTTGATCACGCAGGGAGGGGGAGCACTGAAGCTTTCTTT. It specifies CSVDHAGRGSTEAFF.

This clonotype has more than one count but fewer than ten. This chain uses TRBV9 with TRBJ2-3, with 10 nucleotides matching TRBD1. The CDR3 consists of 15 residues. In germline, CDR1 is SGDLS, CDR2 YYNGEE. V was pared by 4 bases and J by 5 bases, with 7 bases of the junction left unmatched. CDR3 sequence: CASSPQTGGLDTQYF. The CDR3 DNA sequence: TGTGCCAGCAGCCCCCAGACAGGGGGCCTAGATACGCAGTATTTT.

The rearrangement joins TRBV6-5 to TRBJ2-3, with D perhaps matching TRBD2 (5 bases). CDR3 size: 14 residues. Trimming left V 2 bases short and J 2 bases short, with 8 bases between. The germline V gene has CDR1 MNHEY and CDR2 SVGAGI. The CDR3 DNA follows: TGTGCCAGCAGTTACAGCGGACTCACAGATACGCAGTATTTT. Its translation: CASSYSGLTDTQYF.

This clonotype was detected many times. The CDR3 protein is CAISDQAATGELFF. DNA for the CDR3: TGTGCCATCAGTGATCAGGCGGCCACCGGGGAGCTGTTTTTT. V is TRBV10-3 and J is TRBJ2-2; the D is unclear. With 3 bases removed from V and 4 bases from J, the gap between germline ends came to 9 bases. CDR1 ENHRY and CDR2 SYGVKD come from the germline V gene. This CDR3 region has 14 residues.

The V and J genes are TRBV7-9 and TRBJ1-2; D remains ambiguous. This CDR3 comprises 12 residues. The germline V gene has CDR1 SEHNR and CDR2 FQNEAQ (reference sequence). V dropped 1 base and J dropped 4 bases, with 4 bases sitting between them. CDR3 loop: CASSLVAYGYTF. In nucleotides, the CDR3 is TGTGCCAGCAGCTTAGTGGCCTATGGCTACACCTTC.

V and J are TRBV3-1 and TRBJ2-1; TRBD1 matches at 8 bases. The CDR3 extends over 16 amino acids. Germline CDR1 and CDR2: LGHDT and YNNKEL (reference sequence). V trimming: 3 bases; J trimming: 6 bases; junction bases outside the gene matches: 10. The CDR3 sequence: CASSQPPDRVFNEQFF. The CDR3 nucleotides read TGTGCCAGCAGCCAGCCGCCGGACAGGGTTTTCAATGAGCAGTTCTTC.

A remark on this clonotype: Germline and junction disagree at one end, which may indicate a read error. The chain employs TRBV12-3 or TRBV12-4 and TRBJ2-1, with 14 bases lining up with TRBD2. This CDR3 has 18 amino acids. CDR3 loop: CASCLGVGLAGGGNEQFF. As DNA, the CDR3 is TGTGCCAGCTGTTTAGGGGTTGGACTAGCGGGGGGAGGTAATGAGCAGTTCTTC.

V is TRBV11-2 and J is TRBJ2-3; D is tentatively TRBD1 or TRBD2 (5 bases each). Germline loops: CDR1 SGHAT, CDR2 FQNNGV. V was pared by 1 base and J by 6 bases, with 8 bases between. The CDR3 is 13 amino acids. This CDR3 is CASSLAWGDTQYF. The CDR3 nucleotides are TGTGCCAGCAGCTTAGCCTGGGGGGATACGCAGTATTTT.

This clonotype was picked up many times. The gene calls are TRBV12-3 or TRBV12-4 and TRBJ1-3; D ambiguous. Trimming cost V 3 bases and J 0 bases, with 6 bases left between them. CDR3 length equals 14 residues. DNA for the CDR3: TGTGCCAGCAGTTTTATGCGCTCTGGAAACACCATATATTTT. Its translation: CASSFMRSGNTIYF.

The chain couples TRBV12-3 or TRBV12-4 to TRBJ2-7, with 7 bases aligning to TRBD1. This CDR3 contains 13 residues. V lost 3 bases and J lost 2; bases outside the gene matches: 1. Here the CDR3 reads CASSFQGAYEQYF. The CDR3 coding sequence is TGTGCCAGCAGTTTTCAGGGGGCCTACGAGCAGTACTTC.

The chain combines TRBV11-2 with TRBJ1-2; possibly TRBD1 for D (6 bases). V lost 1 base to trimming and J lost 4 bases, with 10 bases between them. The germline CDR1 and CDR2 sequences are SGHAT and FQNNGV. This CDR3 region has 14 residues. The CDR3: CASSLGAGAYGYTF. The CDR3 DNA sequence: TGTGCCAGCAGCTTAGGGGCGGGGGCCTATGGCTACACCTTC.

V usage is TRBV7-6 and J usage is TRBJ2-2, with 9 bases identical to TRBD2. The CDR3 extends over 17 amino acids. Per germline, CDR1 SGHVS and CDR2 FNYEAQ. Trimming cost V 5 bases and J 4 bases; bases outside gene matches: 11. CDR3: CASSLSPPSGATGELFF. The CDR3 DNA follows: TGTGCCAGCAGCCTATCCCCCCCTAGCGGGGCCACCGGGGAGCTGTTTTTT.

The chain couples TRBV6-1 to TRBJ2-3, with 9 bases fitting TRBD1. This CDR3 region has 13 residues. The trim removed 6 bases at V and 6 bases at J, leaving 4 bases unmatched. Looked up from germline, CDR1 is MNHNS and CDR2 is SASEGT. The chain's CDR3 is CASRGTGTDTQYF. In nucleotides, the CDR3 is TGTGCCAGCAGGGGGACAGGGACGGATACGCAGTATTTT.

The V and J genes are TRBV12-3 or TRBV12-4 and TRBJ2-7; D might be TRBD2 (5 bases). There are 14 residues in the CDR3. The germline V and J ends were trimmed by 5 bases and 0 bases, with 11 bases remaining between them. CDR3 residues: CASSLPGDSYEQYF. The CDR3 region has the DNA TGTGCCAGCAGTCTACCCGGGGACTCCTACGAGCAGTACTTC.